Below are 22 T cell receptor beta chains sequenced from a single sample in a study of early T cells in non-severe SARS-CoV-2 infection. TCRdb analysed the 5' RACE reads with MiXCR anew, one entry per CDR3 protein. The table lists roughly 70,000 distinct CDR3 sequences, less than 20% of them singletons. The sample was whole blood, taken at baseline. The receptors here all came from an adult who was a healthcare worker with PCR-confirmed SARS-CoV-2 infection or an uninfected control (not recorded which).

This clonotype was seen many times. The gene calls are TRBV7-9 and TRBJ1-1, with no clear D. This CDR3 region has 13 residues. Germline CDR1 SEHNR, CDR2 FQNEAQ (reference sequence). Trimming cost V 5 bases and J 3 bases, with 10 bases left between them. In DNA, the CDR3 is TGTGCCAGCAGCGAAGACACGTACACTGAAGCTTTCTTT. Translation: CASSEDTYTEAFF.

The rearrangement joins TRBV15 to TRBJ1-1; possibly TRBD1 for D (5 bases). V was shortened by 5 bases and J by 1 base, with 11 bases between the two germline ends. Germline V gives CDR1 LNHNV, CDR2 YYDKDF (reference sequence). The CDR3 is 14 amino acids. CDR3: CATSSGRKNTEAFF. CDR3 sequence (DNA): TGTGCCACCAGCTCGGGACGGAAGAACACTGAAGCTTTCTTT. Based on the CDR3 plus reference TRBV15 and TRBJ1-1, the full variable domain is DAMVIQNPRYQVTQFGKPVTLSCSQTLNHNVMYWYQQKSSQAPKLLFHYYDKDFNNEADTPDNFQSRRPNTSFCFLDIRSPGLGDTAMYLCATSSGRKNTEAFFGQGTRLTVV.

The rearrangement uses TRBV5-1 and TRBJ2-2, with 9 positions matching TRBD1. The V gene end was trimmed by 5 bases and the J gene end by 5 bases; junction bases not matched to a gene: 4. This CDR3 has 14 residues. CDR1 is SGHRS, CDR2 YFSETQ, per germline. Here the CDR3 DNA reads TGCGCCAGCAGAGGCGGGACAGGGACCGGGGAGCTGTTTTTT. Translation: CASRGGTGTGELFF. The variable domain in full, with the rest retrieved from reference TRBV5-1 and TRBJ2-2, is KAGVTQTPRYLIKTRGQQVTLSCSPISGHRSVSWYQQTPGQGLQFLFEYFSETQRNKGNFPGRFSGRQFSNSRSEMNVSTLELGDSALYLCASRGGTGTGELFFGEGSRLTVL.

This clonotype was picked up many times. The genes are TRBV4-2 and TRBJ1-6; 9 nucleotides agree with TRBD1. The CDR3 extends over 15 amino acids. Germline-derived CDR1 and CDR2 are LGHNA and YNFKEQ. V lost 1 base to trimming and J lost 5 bases; unmatched junction nucleotides: 0. DNA of the CDR3: TGTGCCAGCAGCCAAGGACAGGGGGATAATTCACCCCTCCACTTT. Translation: CASSQGQGDNSPLHF.

This clonotype is medium-sized (0.01 to 0.1%) within its sample. Written as DNA, the CDR3 is TGCAGCGTTGCATGGGAAAATGAGCAGTTCTTC. It specifies CSVAWENEQFF. The genes are TRBV29-1 and TRBJ2-1; D uncertain. V was clipped by 4 bases and J by 7 bases, with 8 bases between them. The germline V gene encodes CDR1 SQVTM and CDR2 ANQGSEA. This CDR3 comprises 11 residues.

The chain carries TRBV20-1 and TRBJ2-7; the D gene is possibly TRBD1 (6 bases). The germline CDR1 and CDR2 sequences are DFQATT and SNEGSKA (reference sequence). The CDR3 length is 14 residues. Trimming took 2 bases from V and 4 from J, leaving 15 bases between them. The CDR3 sequence: CSARSPGTMYEQYF. The CDR3 bases are TGCAGTGCTAGAAGCCCGGGGACAATGTACGAGCAGTACTTC.

The chain couples TRBV12-3 or TRBV12-4 to TRBJ2-3; D is unresolved. V gave up 5 bases and J gave up 7 bases, with 10 bases separating them. This CDR3 is 12 amino acids long. The CDR3 nucleotides are TGTGCCAGCAGTGTAAACTCAAATACGCAGTATTTT. It encodes CASSVNSNTQYF.

This clonotype has a single count. CDR3 nucleotide sequence: TGCAGCGTTGAAGGCTGGGGTGGTGACTATGGCTACACCTTC. The encoded protein is CSVEGWGGDYGYTF. This chain uses TRBV29-1 with TRBJ1-2; no clear D gene. The CDR3 extends over 14 amino acids. Trimming cost V 1 base and J 3 bases, with 12 bases left between them. Germline CDR1 and CDR2: SQVTM and ANQGSEA. Full variable domain (rest looked up from reference TRBV29-1 and TRBJ1-2): SAVISQKPSRDICQRGTSLTIQCQVDSQVTMMFWYRQQPGQSLTLIATANQGSEATYESGFVIDKFPISRPNLTFSTLTVSNMSPEDSSIYLCSVEGWGGDYGYTFGSGTRLTVV.

This clonotype was counted between two and nine times. This sequence joins TRBV7-9 and TRBJ2-2, with D hard to call. The germline V gene encodes CDR1 SEHNR and CDR2 FQNEAQ (reference sequence). The V end was cut by 2 bases, the J end by 6 bases, with 4 bases between. The CDR3 has 12 residues. CDR3 amino acids: CASSLLAGELFF. The CDR3 DNA reads as TGTGCCAGCAGCTTACTAGCCGGGGAGCTGTTTTTT.

In this sample, this clonotype turned up a few times. The rearrangement uses TRBV19 and TRBJ2-4; 7 nucleotides match TRBD2. CDR3 size: 17 residues. Looked up from germline, CDR1 is LNHDA and CDR2 is SQIVND (reference sequence). J was trimmed by 0 bases and V by 6 bases; bases with no gene match: 11. DNA of the CDR3: TGTGCCAGTAGCCCAGGGAGACGGGAGGCAGCCAAAAACATTCAGTACTTC. This gives the protein CASSPGRREAAKNIQYF.

This clonotype came up a few times. This chain connects TRBV20-1 to TRBJ1-1; D unresolved. V was trimmed by 1 base and J by 1 base, leaving 1 base between them. CDR3 length: 11 residues. The germline gives CDR1 DFQATT, CDR2 SNEGSKA (reference sequence). CDR3 residues: CSARANTEAFF. The CDR3, as DNA: TGCAGTGCTAGAGCGAACACTGAAGCTTTCTTT.

This chain links TRBV20-1 with TRBJ2-7; D unclear. The CDR3 consists of 14 residues. The V gene's germline CDR1 is DFQATT and CDR2 SNEGSKA (reference sequence). V was trimmed by 1 base and J by 3 bases, leaving 13 bases between them. The CDR3 region is CSARAEQNFYEQYF. The DNA of the CDR3 is TGCAGTGCTAGAGCGGAACAGAATTTCTACGAGCAGTACTTC.

As DNA, the CDR3 is TGTGCCAGCAGTCACGACAGGGCAAGGAACGAGCAGTACTTC. It codes for CASSHDRARNEQYF. The chain recombines TRBV6-6 with TRBJ2-7; 7 bases fit TRBD1. Germline V CDR1 and CDR2: MNHNY, SVGAGI (reference sequence). The length of the CDR3 is 14 residues. The V and J ends lost 5 bases and 5 bases, in that order; junction bases with no gene match: 9.

In this sample, this clonotype turned up a few times. The rearrangement links TRBV5-1 to TRBJ1-1, with D possibly being TRBD1 (5 bases). This CDR3 spans 13 amino acids. Germline lookup yields CDR1 SGHRS and CDR2 YFSETQ. Trimming removed 7 bases from V and 3 bases from J, with 13 bases in between. As DNA, the CDR3 is TGCGCCAGCTCTGCCGGGACTGACACTGAAGCTTTCTTT. Protein sequence: CASSAGTDTEAFF.

On this clonotype itself: This may be a read error, as it is one base from a much larger clone. The chain has TRBV28 and TRBJ2-5; TRBD2 aligns across 8 bases. Trimming cost V 5 bases and J 6 bases; bases outside gene matches: 8. Germline V gene data show CDR1 as MDHEN and CDR2 as SYDVKM. The CDR3 runs 14 residues. CDR3 bases: TGTGCCAGCAGTCCGACTAGCGTGGTAAAGACCCAGTACTTC. It is translated as CASSPTSVVKTQYF.

The chain is built from TRBV4-1 and TRBJ2-1; 9 bases map to TRBD2. The CDR3 has 17 amino acids. Trimming at V came to 2 bases and at J to 6 bases, leaving 11 bases not matched to a gene. The germline V gene has CDR1 MGHRA and CDR2 YSYEKL. The CDR3 loop is CASSQLAGPGPSNEQFF. In DNA form, the CDR3 reads TGCGCCAGCAGCCAACTAGCGGGGCCAGGACCCTCCAATGAGCAGTTCTTC.

This clonotype was counted only a few times. V and J are TRBV27 and TRBJ2-3; D perhaps matches TRBD2 (6 bases). V was shortened by 5 bases and J by 1 base, with 10 bases between the two germline ends. The CDR3 runs to 14 residues. Germline values: CDR1 MNHEY, CDR2 SMNVEV (reference sequence). The CDR3 is CASSRRAGTDTQYF. DNA for the CDR3: TGTGCCAGCAGTAGGAGGGCCGGCACAGATACGCAGTATTTT.

In its sample, this clonotype was seen many times. CDR3 sequence: CASSYAGHNSPLHF. CDR3 in DNA: TGTGCCAGCAGTTACGCAGGACATAATTCACCCCTCCACTTT. The gene calls are TRBV6-6 and TRBJ1-6; D is undetermined. V was pared by 2 bases and J by 5 bases, with 7 bases between. The CDR3 is made up of 14 amino acids. The germline V gene encodes CDR1 MNHNY and CDR2 SVGAGI (reference sequence).

The J gene is TRBJ2-2, the V gene TRBV5-5; 7 bases fit TRBD2. This CDR3 comprises 16 residues. V trimming: 1 base; J trimming: 0 bases; junction bases outside the gene matches: 3. Per germline, CDR1 SGHKS and CDR2 YYEKEE (reference sequence). In nucleotides, the CDR3 is TGTGCCAGCAGCTTGCTAGCGGTTTCGAACACCGGGGAGCTGTTTTTT. Translating gives CASSLLAVSNTGELFF.

This chain joins TRBV6-5 and TRBJ2-2; TRBD1 aligns across 8 bases. The germline gives CDR1 MNHEY, CDR2 SVGAGI. The J segment lost 4 bases and the V segment lost 0 bases, leaving 4 bases of the junction unmatched. The CDR3 has 16 amino acids. CDR3 region: CASSYSQGARTGELFF. The CDR3 region has the DNA TGTGCCAGCAGTTACTCCCAGGGGGCGCGCACCGGGGAGCTGTTTTTT.

In this sample, this clonotype turned up a few times. The chain's CDR3 is CASKGQLFTYEQYF. DNA of the CDR3: TGTGCCAGTAAGGGACAGCTCTTTACCTACGAGCAGTACTTC. The chain combines TRBV6-2 or TRBV6-3 with TRBJ2-7; 7 nucleotides match TRBD1. Unmatched junction bases numbered 10, after V lost 9 bases and J lost 2 bases. The CDR3 consists of 14 residues. Germline V gene data show CDR1 as MNHEY and CDR2 as SVGEGT.

The CDR3 region has the DNA TGTGCCAGCAGCGCCCAAGACAGCTCTGGGGCCAACGTCCTGACTTTC. Protein: CASSAQDSSGANVLTF. The chain carries TRBV11-2 and TRBJ2-6; weak D call: TRBD1 (5 bases). Germline CDR1 reads SGHAT; CDR2 reads FQNNGV. This CDR3 is 16 amino acids long. Deletions cut 5 bases from V and 0 bases from J, with 11 bases between.